This T cell receptor beta chain was sequenced in a study of T cell responses to AZD1222 COVID-19 vaccine. Overall study context: Pooled samples include second doses given at about 4 or 12 weeks. General observations from the study: With two AZD1222 doses given, Spike-specific TCR breadth and depth both rose. The donor cohort was predominantly white British with a female majority, and clonal diversity may have been underestimated.

Comments on this clone: What it binds is not known.

V lost 1 base to trimming and J lost 5 bases, with 20 bases between them. From germline, CDR1 is LGHDT and CDR2 YNNKEL (reference sequence). This CDR3 has 18 residues. Here immunoSEQ multiplex PCR was the method, and the copy in TCRdb shows in-frame clones only, minus some. The data hold around 170,000 clones, with 75% to 95% observed a single time. This clonotype was sampled from an adult in good health. V is TRBV3-1 (or the pseudogene TRBV3-2) and J is TRBJ1-4; D not certain. The material sequenced was peripheral blood, taken on day 0 of AZD1222 vaccination. This CDR3 is CASSQGFPGGDRNEKLFF. CDR3 DNA: TGTGCCAGCAGCCAAGGGTTTCCAGGAGGAGACCGAAATGAAAAACTGTTTTTT.